The 9 T cell receptor beta chains listed next were all sequenced from one sample in a study of blood T cell repertoires in COVID-19. Profiling relied on immunoSEQ multiplex PCR, and the TCRdb table lists in-frame clones only, not all of them. The table records tens of thousands of clones, around 96% of them present only once. The sequencing input was peripheral blood. Receptors were obtained from a human donor with active COVID-19. The donor label of this sample is uncertain.

The chain couples TRBV5-5 to TRBJ1-2; TRBD1 might be the D (6 bases). The CDR3 length is 13 residues. The V end was cut by 4 bases, the J end by 5 bases, with 12 bases between. Germline CDR1 reads SGHKS; CDR2 reads YYEKEE (reference sequence). CDR3 region: CASSLGGGYGYTF. Here the CDR3 DNA reads TGTGCCAGCAGCCTAGGGGGAGGGTATGGCTACACCTTC.

This chain uses TRBV6-1 with TRBJ2-5; TRBD2 agrees at 14 bases. The CDR3 sequence is 16 residues long. CDR1 and CDR2 (germline): MNHNS, SASEGT. J was trimmed by 5 bases and V by 4 bases; bases with no gene match: 6. The CDR3 protein is CASSVRLAGGLETQYF. CDR3 sequence (DNA): TGTGCCAGCAGTGTCCGACTAGCGGGGGGGCTCGAGACCCAGTACTTC.

The genes are TRBV28 and TRBJ2-7; perhaps TRBD2 as D (6 bases). V lost 5 bases and J lost 0, with 14 bases in between. Germline V gene lookup returns CDR1 MDHEN and CDR2 SYDVKM. The CDR3 length is 15 residues. The CDR3 region is CASSSRSGLSYEQYF. CDR3 nucleotides: TGTGCCAGCAGTAGTAGGAGCGGGCTCTCCTACGAGCAGTACTTC.

This clone was counted a single time. The chain employs TRBV4-1 and TRBJ1-5; D is perhaps TRBD1 (5 bases). The CDR3 covers 14 residues. CDR1 MGHRA and CDR2 YSYEKL come from the germline V gene. Trimming removed 8 bases at V and 1 base at J, with 12 bases between. The DNA for the CDR3 is TGCGCCAGCGGGAACGGACAAAGCAATCAGCCCCAGCATTTT. This translates into CASGNGQSNQPQHF.

The rearrangement uses TRBV5-1 and TRBJ2-2; 7 bases agree with TRBD1. After removal of 4 bases from V and 4 bases from J, the junction contained 7 bases not matched to a gene. The CDR3 runs 15 residues. CDR1 SGHRS and CDR2 YFSETQ come from the germline V gene. CDR3 in amino acids: CASSPGDSGTGELFF. For the CDR3, the DNA is TGCGCCAGCAGCCCTGGGGACAGCGGCACCGGGGAGCTGTTTTTT.

CDR3 loop: CASSSNRGLGTGELFF. CDR3 in DNA: TGTGCCAGCAGTTCAAACAGGGGGCTAGGGACCGGGGAGCTGTTTTTT. This chain uses TRBV27 with TRBJ2-2; 9 positions match TRBD1. There are 16 residues in the CDR3. Germline values: CDR1 MNHEY, CDR2 SMNVEV (reference sequence). The V and J ends lost 4 bases and 5 bases, in that order; junction bases with no gene match: 8.

V and J are TRBV19 and TRBJ1-1; 10 bases align to TRBD1. The CDR3 is 16 amino acids. The junction had 8 bases not matched to a gene; V was cut back by 4 bases and J by 3 bases. Per germline, CDR1 LNHDA and CDR2 SQIVND (reference sequence). The CDR3: CASSSDRGQGDTEAFF. In DNA, the CDR3 is TGTGCCAGTAGTAGTGACAGGGGGCAAGGGGACACTGAAGCTTTCTTT.

The CDR3 DNA reads TGTGCCGCCGGACAGGGGCTATCTGGGGCCAACGTCCTGACTTTC. Protein: CAAGQGLSGANVLTF. The chain has TRBV10-3 and TRBJ2-6, with TRBD1 matching over 9 bases. V dropped 11 bases and J dropped 1; count of bases not matched to a gene: 6. CDR1 and CDR2 from the germline V gene are ENHRY and SYGVKD. This CDR3 contains 15 residues.

This CDR3 reads CASSLNPREAGQYF. The CDR3 coding sequence is TGCGCCAGCAGCTTGAATCCGCGGGAGGCCGGGCAGTACTTC. The chain employs TRBV5-1 and TRBJ2-7; 8 bases agree with TRBD2. The CDR3 length is 14 residues. CDR1 is SGHRS and CDR2 is YFSETQ in the germline V gene. The V gene end was trimmed by 1 base and the J gene end by 9 bases; junction bases not matched to a gene: 9.